These 14 T cell receptor beta chains came from one sample sequenced in a study of blood T cell repertoires in COVID-19. Measured with immunoSEQ multiplex PCR; TCRdb has only the in-frame clones, and not every one. Among about 200,000 clones listed, around 85% were seen once. Sequenced material: PBMCs or T cells enriched from blood (not recorded which). The origin of the receptors is a middle-aged man who had recovered from COVID-19.

The chain employs TRBV10-3 and TRBJ1-5; a weak D match, TRBD1 (5 bases). Germline assignment: CDR1 ENHRY and CDR2 SYGVKD. CDR3 length equals 18 residues. Between the trimmed V and J ends, which lost 2 bases and 4 bases, there was a span of 21 bases. CDR3: CAISENCWTRVLNQPQHF. The CDR3 coding sequence is TGTGCCATCAGTGAGAATTGTTGGACCAGGGTTTTAAATCAGCCCCAGCATTTT.

This clone has only a few counts. J is TRBJ2-1 and V is TRBV2; D not certain. Germline CDR1 reads SNHLY; CDR2 reads FYNNEI. This CDR3 has 14 residues. The ends were cut back, 10 bases at V and 9 bases at J, with 22 bases in the middle. CDR3 bases: TGTGCCACTCGAGGCGCGAGTTCCCCGGCTGAGCAGTTCTTC. Its translation is CATRGASSPAEQFF.

The chain uses TRBV11-2 and TRBJ2-7, with TRBD2 as a possible D gene (6 bases). V gave up 1 base and J gave up 5 bases, with 18 bases separating them. CDR1 is SGHAT, CDR2 FQNNGV, per germline. CDR3 length: 16 amino acids. The CDR3 bases are TGTGCCAGCAGCTTAGGTGGTAGCGGTAGGGGCAACGAGCAGTACTTC. As protein: CASSLGGSGRGNEQYF.

The genes are TRBV20-1 and TRBJ2-7; a weak D match, TRBD2 (6 bases). The CDR3 sequence is 10 residues long. Per the germline V gene, CDR1 is DFQATT and CDR2 is SNEGSKA (reference sequence). V gave up 8 bases and J gave up 7 bases, with 12 bases separating them. DNA of the CDR3: TGCAGTCAAGGAGGGGTAGAGCAGTACTTC. It is translated as CSQGGVEQYF.

The chain employs TRBV7-9 and TRBJ2-1, with 8 bases lining up with TRBD2. J lost 7 bases, V lost 1 base, and 9 bases had no gene match. This CDR3 is 16 amino acids long. Germline CDR1 and CDR2: SEHNR and FQNEAQ (reference sequence). DNA of the CDR3: TGTGCCAGCAGCTTAGGGTCTGGACTAGCAAATAATGAGCAGTTCTTC. This gives the protein CASSLGSGLANNEQFF.

This chain uses TRBV7-9 with TRBJ2-3, with a tentative D call TRBD2 (5 bases). The CDR3 sequence is 13 residues long. Trimming took 5 bases from V and 6 from J, leaving 12 bases between them. Germline CDR1 and CDR2: SEHNR and FQNEAQ (reference sequence). CDR3 in amino acids: CASSKRTVDTQYF. The DNA of the CDR3 is TGTGCCAGCAGCAAGAGGACTGTCGATACGCAGTATTTT.

This clone was seen only once. This chain links TRBV27 with TRBJ1-5; D may be TRBD1 (5 bases). The CDR3 contains 14 residues. Germline V gives CDR1 MNHEY, CDR2 SMNVEV (reference sequence). Trimming cost V 5 bases and J 7 bases, with 15 bases left between them. CDR3 region: CASSITGGGQPQHF. As DNA, the CDR3 is TGTGCCAGCAGTATAACCGGGGGGGGGCAGCCCCAGCATTTT.

Only a few counts were recorded for this clone. Germline and junction disagree at one end, which may indicate a read error. This chain joins TRBV3-1 (or the pseudogene TRBV3-2) and TRBJ2-3, with a weak D call TRBD2 (6 bases). CDR1 is LGHDT, CDR2 YNNKEL, per germline (reference sequence). This CDR3 has 15 amino acids. CDR3: CASSQDLALQDPQYF. CDR3 DNA: TGTGCCAGCAGCCAAGATCTAGCGCTACAAGATCCGCAGTATTTT.

DNA for the CDR3: TGTGCCATCAGTGAGTCTACAGACACATATGGCTACACCTTC. It encodes CAISESTDTYGYTF. The J gene is TRBJ1-2, the V gene TRBV10-3, with D unclear. Germline V gene lookup returns CDR1 ENHRY and CDR2 SYGVKD. V dropped 0 bases and J dropped 5 bases, with 10 bases sitting between them. The CDR3 runs to 14 residues.

The chain carries TRBV4-1 and TRBJ1-2; perhaps TRBD1 as D (5 bases). This CDR3 has 15 residues. Germline V gene lookup returns CDR1 MGHRA and CDR2 YSYEKL. V was trimmed by 8 bases and J by 2 bases, leaving 18 bases between them. In DNA, the CDR3 is TGCGCCAGCTCCAATCCACCCCAGGGAAACTATGGCTACACCTTC. Its protein is CASSNPPQGNYGYTF.

This clone showed up just a few times. The same CDR3 can be traced to other DNA sequences in this sample. The chain combines TRBV6-1 with TRBJ2-7; TRBD2 matches at 13 bases. The V segment lost 1 base and the J segment 3 bases; nucleotides outside the gene matches: 0. Germline values: CDR1 MNHNS, CDR2 SASEGT. The CDR3 contains 15 residues. The CDR3 coding sequence is TGTGCCAGCAGTGAAGGGACTAGCGGGAGCTACGAGCAGTACTTC. Its translation is CASSEGTSGSYEQYF.

This rearrangement joins TRBV6-5 to TRBJ2-4; 9 positions agree with TRBD2. V gave up 8 bases and J gave up 3 bases; unmatched junction bases: 8. CDR3 size: 15 residues. The V gene's germline CDR1 is MNHEY and CDR2 SVGAGI. DNA of the CDR3: TGTGCCAGCCGCGGGAGGGGCCCGGGCAAAAACATTCAGTACTTC. Protein product: CASRGRGPGKNIQYF.

This chain uses TRBV24-1 with TRBJ2-7, with D perhaps TRBD1 (5 bases). Germline V CDR1 and CDR2: KGHDR, SFDVKD. The CDR3 has 13 residues. Trimming removed 3 bases from V and 2 bases from J, with 7 bases in between. The CDR3 sequence is CATSDGAAYEQYF. CDR3 coding DNA: TGTGCCACCAGTGATGGGGCTGCCTACGAGCAGTACTTC.

This clone came up once. The V call is TRBV2, the J call TRBJ2-5; 7 nucleotides agree with TRBD2. Unmatched junction bases numbered 4, after V lost 4 bases and J lost 5 bases. The CDR3 is 13 residues long. Germline CDR1 and CDR2: SNHLY and FYNNEI. For the CDR3, the DNA is TGTGCCAGCAGTGGGGGGGGTTCGGAGACCCAGTACTTC. It is translated as CASSGGGSETQYF.